This T cell receptor beta chain originates from a study of T cell responses to AZD1222 COVID-19 vaccine. Study background: Doses given second, at about 4 or about 12 weeks, were pooled. Whole-study findings and limits: Only after the peak T cell response were repertoires sampled. The study reported that nearly half of spike-specific TCRs target unmutated variant regions. The study identified only six AZD1222 recipients as seropositive at baseline.

The V and J ends lost 1 base and 2 bases, in that order; junction bases with no gene match: 1. The length of the CDR3 is 15 residues. Germline CDR1 reads SGHTA; CDR2 reads FQGNSA. Assay: immunoSEQ multiplex PCR; the TCRdb copy retains only in-frame clones and omits some. The sample has 150,000 or so clones; around 90% are singletons. A note on this clone: What it recognizes is unknown. Other DNA sequences in the sample encode the same CDR3.

The genes are TRBV7-2 and TRBJ1-5, with 8 positions matching TRBD1. The material sequenced was peripheral blood, taken on day 0 of AZD1222 vaccination. The clonotype comes from an adult in good health. The CDR3 sequence: CASSLGGQGNQPQHF. In DNA form, the CDR3 reads TGTGCCAGCAGCTTAGGGGGACAGGGCAATCAGCCCCAGCATTTT.